This T cell receptor beta chain was documented in a study of T cells in Graves' hyperthyroidism and ophthalmopathy. In the study overall: Once the initial diagnosis was made, peripheral blood was obtained before any treatment. Study-wide findings and caveats: Prediction of ophthalmopathy progression came a median approximately 6.6 months pre-onset.

Ten or more counts support this clonotype. The antigen remains unidentified. The CDR3 regions of TCR beta were amplified from RNA transcripts. During a first-round RT-PCR of the TCR CDR3, the HTBI primer set was used. One entry per CDR3 protein results from TCRdb running MiXCR on the multiplex PCR reads. The sample has around 190,000 distinct CDR3 sequences, less than 20% seen once. The study excluded patients with uncontrolled infection, other autoimmune disease, pregnancy or lactation. Together with thyroid ultrasound, orbital computed tomography, serum thyroxine and TRAb, clinical symptoms were used for diagnoses. Trimming took 6 bases from V and 4 from J, leaving 9 bases between them. The CDR3 is made up of 12 amino acids. Germline V gene data show CDR1 as SNHLY and CDR2 as FYNNEI.

V gene TRBV2 combines with J gene TRBJ2-5; no reliable D call. Sequenced material: blood. This clonotype was sampled from a woman in her fifties or sixties with Graves' hyperthyroidism. The CDR3 nucleotides are TGTGCCAGCAGGAGAGGTGCAGAGACCCAGTACTTC. Its protein product is CASRRGAETQYF. Variable domain in full (rest from reference TRBV2 and TRBJ2-5): EPEVTQTPSHQVTQMGQEVILRCVPISNHLYFYWYRQILGQKVEFLVSFYNNEISEKSEIFDDQFSVERPDGSNFTLKIRSTKLEDSAMYFCASRRGAETQYFGPGTRLLVL.